Sequencing of this T cell receptor (beta chain) was carried out in a study of T-cell reconstitution after alpha-beta-depleted transplantation in children. During its preparation, the TCRbeta library received unique molecular identifiers. Each CDR3 protein is one row after TCRdb ran MiXCR on the PCR reads. The sample includes around 210,000 distinct CDR3 sequences, approximately 6.3% of them seen just once. The study, taken as a whole, reports: Once a year had passed after transplant, T-cell counts and diversity came mostly from newly produced T cells. Some patients owed their high day-60 TCRbeta diversity to surviving recipient T cells and thymic progenitors.

Ten or more counts support this clonotype. Its antigen is unidentified. Germline loops: CDR1 LGHDT, CDR2 YNNKEL (reference sequence). The trim removed 0 bases at V and 6 bases at J, leaving 5 bases unmatched. CDR3 length equals 15 residues. The TCR comes from a boy aged 2 to 10 with acute lymphoblastic leukemia, due to receive a stem cell transplant. The specimen comprised PBMCs, sampled before TCRalphabeta/CD19-depleted stem cell transplant. V gene TRBV3-1 combines with J gene TRBJ2-1, with 7 bases matching TRBD2. CDR3 in amino acids: CASSQDPLAVNEQFF. The CDR3 DNA reads as TGTGCCAGCAGCCAAGATCCGCTAGCGGTCAATGAGCAGTTCTTC.